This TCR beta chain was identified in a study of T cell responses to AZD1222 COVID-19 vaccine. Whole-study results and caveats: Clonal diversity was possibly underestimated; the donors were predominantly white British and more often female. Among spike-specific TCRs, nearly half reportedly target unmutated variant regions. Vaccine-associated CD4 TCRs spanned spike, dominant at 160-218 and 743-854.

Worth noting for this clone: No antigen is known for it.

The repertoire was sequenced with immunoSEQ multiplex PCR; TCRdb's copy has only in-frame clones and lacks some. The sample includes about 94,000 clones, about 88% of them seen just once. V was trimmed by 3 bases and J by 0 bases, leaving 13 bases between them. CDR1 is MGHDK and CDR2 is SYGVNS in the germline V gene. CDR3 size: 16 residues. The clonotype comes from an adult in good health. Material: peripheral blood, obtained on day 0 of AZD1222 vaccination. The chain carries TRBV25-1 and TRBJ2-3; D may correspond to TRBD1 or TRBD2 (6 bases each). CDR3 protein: CASSDGGGASTDTQYF. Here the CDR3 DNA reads TGTGCCAGCAGTGACGGGGGCGGGGCCAGCACAGATACGCAGTATTTT.